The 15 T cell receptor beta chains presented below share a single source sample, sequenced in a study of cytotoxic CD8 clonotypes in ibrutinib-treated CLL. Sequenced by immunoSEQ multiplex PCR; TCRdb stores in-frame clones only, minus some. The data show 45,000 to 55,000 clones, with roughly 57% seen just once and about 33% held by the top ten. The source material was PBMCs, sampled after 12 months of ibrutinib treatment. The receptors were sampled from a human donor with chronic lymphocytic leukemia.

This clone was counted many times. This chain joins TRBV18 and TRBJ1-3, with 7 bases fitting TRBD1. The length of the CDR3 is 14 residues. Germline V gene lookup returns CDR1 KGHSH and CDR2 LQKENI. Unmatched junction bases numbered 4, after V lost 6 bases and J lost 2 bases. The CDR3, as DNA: TGTGCCAGCTCTGTCGACAGGGCTGGAAACACCATATATTTT. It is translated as CASSVDRAGNTIYF.

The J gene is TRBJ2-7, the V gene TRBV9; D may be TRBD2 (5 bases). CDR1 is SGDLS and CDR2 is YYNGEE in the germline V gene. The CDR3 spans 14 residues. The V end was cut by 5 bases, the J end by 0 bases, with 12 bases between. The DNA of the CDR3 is TGTGCCAGCAGTAGAGCGGTGAGCTCCTACGAGCAGTACTTC. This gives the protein CASSRAVSSYEQYF.

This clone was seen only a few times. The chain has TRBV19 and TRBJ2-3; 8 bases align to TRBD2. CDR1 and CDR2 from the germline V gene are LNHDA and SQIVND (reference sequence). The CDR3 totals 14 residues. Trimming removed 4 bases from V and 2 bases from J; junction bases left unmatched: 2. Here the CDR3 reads CASSSGRFTDTQYF. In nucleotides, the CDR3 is TGTGCCAGTAGTAGCGGGAGGTTCACAGATACGCAGTATTTT.

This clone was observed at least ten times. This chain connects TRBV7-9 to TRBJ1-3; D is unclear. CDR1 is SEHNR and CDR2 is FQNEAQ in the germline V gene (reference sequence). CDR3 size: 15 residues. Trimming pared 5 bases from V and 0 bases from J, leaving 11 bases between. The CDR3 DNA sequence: TGTGCCAGCAGCCCACAAGCCAACTCTGGAAACACCATATATTTT. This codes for CASSPQANSGNTIYF.

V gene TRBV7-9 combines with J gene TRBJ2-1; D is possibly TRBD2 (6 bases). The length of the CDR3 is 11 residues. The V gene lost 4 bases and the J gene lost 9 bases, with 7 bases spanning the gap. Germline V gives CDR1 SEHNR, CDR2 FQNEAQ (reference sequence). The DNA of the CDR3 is TGTGCCAGCAGCTCTAGCGCTGAGCAGTTCTTC. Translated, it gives CASSSSAEQFF.

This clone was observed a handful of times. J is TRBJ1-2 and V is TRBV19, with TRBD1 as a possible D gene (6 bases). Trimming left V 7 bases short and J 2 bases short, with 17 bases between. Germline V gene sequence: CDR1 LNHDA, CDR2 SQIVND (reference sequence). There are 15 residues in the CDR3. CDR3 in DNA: TGTGCCAGTACCTTGTGGGGGGCGAGGAACTATGGCTACACCTTC. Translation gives CASTLWGARNYGYTF.

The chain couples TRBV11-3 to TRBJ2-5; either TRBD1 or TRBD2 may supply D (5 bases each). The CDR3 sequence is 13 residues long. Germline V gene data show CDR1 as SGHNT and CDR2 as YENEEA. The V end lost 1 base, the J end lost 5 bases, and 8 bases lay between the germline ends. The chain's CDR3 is CASSLGGDETQYF. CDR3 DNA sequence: TGTGCCAGCAGCTTAGGAGGGGACGAGACCCAGTACTTC.

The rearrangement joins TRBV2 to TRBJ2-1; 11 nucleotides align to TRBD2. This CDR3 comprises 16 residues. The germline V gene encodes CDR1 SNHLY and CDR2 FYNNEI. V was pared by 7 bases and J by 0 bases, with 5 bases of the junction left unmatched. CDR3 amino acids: CASITSGSSSYNEQFF. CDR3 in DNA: TGTGCCAGCATTACTAGCGGGAGCAGCTCCTACAATGAGCAGTTCTTC. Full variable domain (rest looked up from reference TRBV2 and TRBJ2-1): EPEVTQTPSHQVTQMGQEVILRCVPISNHLYFYWYRQILGQKVEFLVSFYNNEISEKSEIFDDQFSVERPDGSNFTLKIRSTKLEDSAMYFCASITSGSSSYNEQFFGPGTRLTVL.

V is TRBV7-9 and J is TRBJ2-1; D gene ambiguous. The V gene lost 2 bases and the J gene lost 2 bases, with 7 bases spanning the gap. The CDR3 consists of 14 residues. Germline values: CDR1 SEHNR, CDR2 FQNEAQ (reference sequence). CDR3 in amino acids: CASSLSSPYNEQFF. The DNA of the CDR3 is TGTGCCAGCAGCTTATCTTCTCCCTACAATGAGCAGTTCTTC.

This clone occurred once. CDR3 amino acids: CASSPNNGITYEQYF. The CDR3 bases are TGTGCCAGCTCACCAAATAACGGGATAACCTACGAGCAGTACTTC. This chain uses TRBV18 with TRBJ2-7; a possible D gene is TRBD2 (5 bases). V was cut by 2 bases and J by 2 bases, with 13 bases left in between. CDR1 is KGHSH, CDR2 LQKENI, per germline. This CDR3 contains 15 residues.

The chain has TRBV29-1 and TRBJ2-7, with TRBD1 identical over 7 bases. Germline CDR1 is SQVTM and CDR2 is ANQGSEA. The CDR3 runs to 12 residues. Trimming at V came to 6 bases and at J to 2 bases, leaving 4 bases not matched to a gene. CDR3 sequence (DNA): TGCAGCGTCCAAGGGACAGCCTACGAGCAGTACTTC. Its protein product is CSVQGTAYEQYF.

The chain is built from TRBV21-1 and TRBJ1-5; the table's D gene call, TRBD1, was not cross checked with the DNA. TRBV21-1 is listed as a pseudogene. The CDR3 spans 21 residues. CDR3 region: CASSKRRIKDRGQNGNQPQHF. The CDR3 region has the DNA TGTGCCAGCAGCAAAAGAAGAATAAAGGACAGGGGGCAGAACGGCAATCAGCCCCAGCATTTT.

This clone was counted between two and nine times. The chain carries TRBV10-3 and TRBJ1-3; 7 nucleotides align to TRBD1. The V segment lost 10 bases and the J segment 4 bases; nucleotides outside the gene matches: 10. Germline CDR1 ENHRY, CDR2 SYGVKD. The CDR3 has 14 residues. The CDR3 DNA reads TGTGCCACAAGGGACAGTCTAGAAGGAAACACCATATATTTT. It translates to CATRDSLEGNTIYF.

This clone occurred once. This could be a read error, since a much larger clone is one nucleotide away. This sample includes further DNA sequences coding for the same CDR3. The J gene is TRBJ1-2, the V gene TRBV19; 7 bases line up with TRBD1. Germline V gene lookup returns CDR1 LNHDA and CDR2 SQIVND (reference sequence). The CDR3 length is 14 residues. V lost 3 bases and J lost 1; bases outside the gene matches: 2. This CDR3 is CASSMDRNNYGYTF. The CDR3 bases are TGTGCCAGTAGTATGGACAGGAATAACTATGGCTACACCTTC.

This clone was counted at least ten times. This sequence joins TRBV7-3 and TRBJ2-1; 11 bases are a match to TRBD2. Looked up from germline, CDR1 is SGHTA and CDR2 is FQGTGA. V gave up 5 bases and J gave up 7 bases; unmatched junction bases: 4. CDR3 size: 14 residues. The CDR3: CASSPGLAENEQFF. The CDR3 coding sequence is TGTGCCAGCAGCCCGGGACTAGCGGAGAATGAGCAGTTCTTC.